This T cell receptor beta chain is from a study of blood T cells in healthy people across ages. Deletions cut 3 bases from V and 7 bases from J, with 15 bases between. The CDR3 is made up of 13 amino acids. Germline V CDR1 and CDR2: DFQATT, SNEGSKA (reference sequence). Through a sample-barcoded 5' primer and a J-beta primer mix, a second PCR was run for roughly 6 to 11 cycles. Using its own MiXCR run on the 5' RACE reads, TCRdb lists one record per CDR3 protein. This sample carries 1.5 million or so distinct CDR3 sequences, 42% of them seen once, and the ten largest clones take under 8%. The clonotype was recovered from a woman between 18 and 29 years old in good health. V gene TRBV20-1 combines with J gene TRBJ1-2; no clear D gene. Sequencing input: blood. The CDR3: CSARARNHGGYTF. The DNA for the CDR3 is TGCAGTGCTAGGGCCAGGAACCATGGTGGCTACACCTTC.